A single sample gave rise to the 25 T cell receptor beta chains below, sequenced in a study of blood T cell repertoires in COVID-19. The table came from immunoSEQ multiplex PCR; TCRdb's copy has only in-frame clones and leaves some out. The sample has approximately 250,000 clones, roughly 90% seen once. The sequencing input was peripheral blood. The receptors stem from a man aged 25-45 years who had recovered from COVID-19.

This rearrangement joins TRBV5-1 to TRBJ1-6; 11 bases fit TRBD1. Germline V CDR1 and CDR2: SGHRS, YFSETQ. J lost 8 bases, V lost 4 bases, and 11 bases had no gene match. This CDR3 has 17 residues. The CDR3 coding sequence is TGCGCCAGCAGCCAAATAGGACAGGGGGCAGGGGATTCACCCCTCCACTTT. Translation: CASSQIGQGAGDSPLHF. Complete variable domain (other parts from reference TRBV5-1 and TRBJ1-6): KAGVTQTPRYLIKTRGQQVTLSCSPISGHRSVSWYQQTPGQGLQFLFEYFSETQRNKGNFPGRFSGRQFSNSRSEMNVSTLELGDSALYLCASSQIGQGAGDSPLHFGNGTRLTVT.

This clone was detected only a few times. The chain recombines TRBV3-1 (or the pseudogene TRBV3-2) with TRBJ1-2; D is unresolved. Germline assignment: CDR1 LGHDT and CDR2 YNNKEL (reference sequence). The CDR3 is 15 amino acids. V was trimmed by 0 bases and J by 4 bases, leaving 12 bases between them. The CDR3 DNA follows: TGTGCCAGCAGCCAAGAGTCAAACTCATTCTATGGCTACACCTTC. Amino acid sequence: CASSQESNSFYGYTF.

The chain joins TRBV6-5 to TRBJ1-6, with D unresolved. In germline, CDR1 is MNHEY, CDR2 SVGAGI. The V and J ends lost 2 bases and 8 bases respectively, with 16 bases between them. This CDR3 has 16 residues. The chain's CDR3 is CASSYPPGKSHSPLHF. CDR3 bases: TGTGCCAGCAGTTACCCCCCGGGTAAAAGCCATTCACCCCTCCACTTT.

The chain recombines TRBV5-1 with TRBJ1-1, with D perhaps matching TRBD1 (6 bases). With 2 bases removed from V and 4 bases from J, the gap between germline ends came to 15 bases. This CDR3 region has 15 residues. In germline, CDR1 is SGHRS, CDR2 YFSETQ. For the CDR3, the DNA is TGCGCCAGCAGCTTATGGGGGCGGGGGACCACTGAAGCTTTCTTT. It encodes CASSLWGRGTTEAFF.

The chain has TRBV5-1 and TRBJ2-1; tentative D call: TRBD1 (6 bases). Trimming cost V 6 bases and J 2 bases, with 12 bases left between them. CDR1 and CDR2 from the germline V gene are SGHRS and YFSETQ. The CDR3 loop spans 14 amino acids. DNA of the CDR3: TGCGCCAGCACATCGGGACAAGCCTACAATGAGCAGTTCTTC. This encodes CASTSGQAYNEQFF.

This clone was seen only once. V and J are TRBV13 and TRBJ1-2; D not resolved. The germline V gene has CDR1 PRHDT and CDR2 FYEKMQ (reference sequence). The CDR3 has 15 residues. Deletions cut 4 bases from V and 4 bases from J, with 16 bases between. Written as DNA, the CDR3 is TGTGCCAGCAGCTCGCCCCGAGGGCTTGGCTATGGCTACACCTTC. Its protein product is CASSSPRGLGYGYTF. The full variable domain, with the rest looked up from reference TRBV13 and TRBJ1-2, is AAGVIQSPRHLIKEKRETATLKCYPIPRHDTVYWYQQGPGQDPQFLISFYEKMQSDKGSIPDRFSAQQFSDYHSELNMSSLELGDSALYFCASSSPRGLGYGYTFGSGTRLTVV.

The rearrangement uses TRBV6-5 and TRBJ1-2; D may be TRBD1 (6 bases). V was cut by 2 bases and J by 5 bases, with 12 bases left in between. This CDR3 is 14 amino acids long. Germline CDR1 and CDR2: MNHEY and SVGAGI. The CDR3: CASSYQKTGYGYTF. In nucleotides, the CDR3 is TGTGCCAGCAGTTACCAAAAAACAGGGTATGGCTACACCTTC.

The gene calls are TRBV7-2 and TRBJ1-4, with D unclear. Looked up from germline, CDR1 is SGHTA and CDR2 is FQGNSA. V gave up 1 base and J gave up 7 bases, with 10 bases separating them. This CDR3 has 14 amino acids. The DNA of the CDR3 is TGTGCCAGCAGCTTAGAACTGCCCGGTGAAAAACTGTTTTTT. Amino acid sequence: CASSLELPGEKLFF.

The J gene is TRBJ1-6, the V gene TRBV11-2; 7 bases are a match to TRBD1. Looked up from germline, CDR1 is SGHAT and CDR2 is FQNNGV. V gave up 6 bases and J gave up 1 base; unmatched junction bases: 6. CDR3 size: 16 residues. The CDR3 DNA reads TGTGCCAGCAGTTTGACAGGGCAGTCCTATAATTCACCCCTCCACTTT. Its translation is CASSLTGQSYNSPLHF.

The CDR3 DNA is TGCGCCAGCAGCCAAGGACAGGGTCTGGACACTGAAGCTTTCTTT. Amino acid sequence: CASSQGQGLDTEAFF. The chain couples TRBV4-1 to TRBJ1-1; TRBD1 aligns across 7 bases. Germline V lookup: CDR1 MGHRA, CDR2 YSYEKL. The CDR3 has 15 amino acids. J gave up 3 bases and V 1 base, and 5 bases lay outside the gene matches.

V is TRBV6-2 or TRBV6-3 and J is TRBJ1-2; possibly TRBD1 for D (6 bases). V lost 2 bases and J 8 bases, leaving 15 bases between the germline ends. The germline gives CDR1 MNHEY, CDR2 SVGEGT. CDR3 length equals 14 residues. CDR3 loop: CASSYAQGIGGYTF. DNA of the CDR3: TGTGCCAGCAGTTACGCCCAGGGGATCGGGGGCTACACCTTC.

This clone was seen once. The rearrangement links TRBV9 to TRBJ1-1; a weak D match, TRBD1 (5 bases). V was trimmed by 4 bases and J by 4 bases, leaving 17 bases between them. Looked up from germline, CDR1 is SGDLS and CDR2 is YYNGEE. The CDR3 runs to 15 residues. The CDR3 DNA reads as TGTGCCAGCAGCTCATATGCCAGGGTGGTCACTGAAGCTTTCTTT. Translated: CASSSYARVVTEAFF.

The rearrangement joins TRBV3-1 (or the pseudogene TRBV3-2) to TRBJ1-3, with D uncertain. This CDR3 is built from 15 residues. Germline CDR1 is LGHDT and CDR2 is YNNKEL (reference sequence). The V gene lost 0 bases and the J gene lost 4 bases, with 10 bases spanning the gap. This CDR3 is CASSQERASGNTIYF. In nucleotides, the CDR3 is TGTGCCAGCAGCCAAGAGAGGGCGAGCGGAAACACCATATATTTT.

V and J are TRBV2 and TRBJ1-5; D perhaps matches TRBD1 (5 bases). CDR1 is SNHLY and CDR2 is FYNNEI in the germline V gene. The CDR3 extends over 12 amino acids. V was shortened by 8 bases and J by 9 bases, with 14 bases between the two germline ends. The CDR3 loop is CASLLTGGPQHF. The CDR3 DNA sequence: TGTGCCAGCCTGTTGACCGGGGGGCCCCAGCATTTT.

The rearrangement joins TRBV5-1 to TRBJ1-1; the D gene is possibly TRBD1 (6 bases). CDR1 and CDR2 from the germline V gene are SGHRS and YFSETQ. The CDR3 sequence is 16 residues long. Trimming took off 4 bases at V and 0 bases at J, with 16 bases between the two ends. The CDR3 DNA sequence: TGCGCCAGCAGCATCGGGACATTCTCGGTGAACACTGAAGCTTTCTTT. Encoded protein: CASSIGTFSVNTEAFF.

The V call is TRBV5-1, the J call TRBJ2-7, with D possibly TRBD1 on 5 matching bases. Trimming took off 4 bases at V and 0 bases at J, with 14 bases between the two ends. CDR3 length equals 15 residues. Germline lookup yields CDR1 SGHRS and CDR2 YFSETQ. CDR3 sequence reads: CASSPWGFSSYEQYF. The CDR3 DNA is TGCGCCAGCAGCCCATGGGGCTTCAGCTCCTACGAGCAGTACTTC.

The chain couples TRBV12-3 or TRBV12-4 to TRBJ2-7; D gene unclear. This CDR3 is built from 13 residues. V shed 3 bases and J shed 2 bases, with 8 bases lying between them. In DNA, the CDR3 is TGTGCCAGCAGTTTTAGAGCCACCTACGAGCAGTACTTC. Translating gives CASSFRATYEQYF.

This clone was detected only once. This sequence joins TRBV3-1 (or the pseudogene TRBV3-2) and TRBJ2-1; possibly TRBD2 for D (5 bases). The CDR3 runs 17 residues. Deletions cut 2 bases from V and 0 bases from J, with 14 bases between. Germline V gives CDR1 LGHDT, CDR2 YNNKEL (reference sequence). CDR3 loop: CASSQRARRSSYNEQFF. The CDR3 region has the DNA TGTGCCAGCAGCCAAAGAGCTAGGAGGAGCTCCTACAATGAGCAGTTCTTC.

The chain employs TRBV7-6 and TRBJ2-1; D gene unclear. Germline V gives CDR1 SGHVS, CDR2 FNYEAQ. The CDR3 extends over 15 amino acids. Trimming left V 1 base short and J 3 bases short, with 10 bases between. The CDR3 is CASSLEHSLYNEQFF. In nucleotides, the CDR3 is TGTGCCAGCAGCTTAGAGCACTCTCTCTACAATGAGCAGTTCTTC.

The chain is built from TRBV5-4 and TRBJ1-1; D gene uncertain. Per the germline V gene, CDR1 is SGHNT and CDR2 is YYREEE (reference sequence). Trimming cost V 5 bases and J 1 base, with 9 bases left between them. This CDR3 contains 13 residues. The chain's CDR3 is CASSPRGNTEAFF. In nucleotides, the CDR3 is TGTGCCAGCAGTCCCCGGGGGAACACTGAAGCTTTCTTT.

The chain has TRBV7-8 and TRBJ2-5, with D perhaps matching TRBD1 (6 bases). Germline V gene data show CDR1 as SGHVS and CDR2 as FQNEAQ. The CDR3 spans 17 residues. V dropped 5 bases and J dropped 0 bases, with 19 bases sitting between them. The CDR3 nucleotides read TGTGCCAGCAGCCTACCCAAGGGCGGACAGTACCAAGAGACCCAGTACTTC. Its translation is CASSLPKGGQYQETQYF.

This clone was counted only a few times. V is TRBV27 and J is TRBJ1-2; D might be TRBD1 (5 bases). This CDR3 is 15 amino acids long. The germline V and J ends were trimmed by 5 bases and 0 bases, with 13 bases remaining between them. CDR1 and CDR2 from the germline V gene are MNHEY and SMNVEV (reference sequence). CDR3 DNA sequence: TGTGCCAGCAGTCTCACAGGAGTAGCTAACTATGGCTACACCTTC. Its protein product is CASSLTGVANYGYTF.

This clone was recorded many times. V usage is TRBV4-2 and J usage is TRBJ2-7; the match to TRBD2 covers 14 bases. Trimming cost V 4 bases and J 3 bases; bases outside gene matches: 5. Germline assignment: CDR1 LGHNA and CDR2 YNFKEQ. The CDR3 sequence is 16 residues long. The CDR3 coding sequence is TGTGCCAGCAGCCCCGGGACTAGCGGGGGCGTCTACGAGCAGTACTTC. This gives the protein CASSPGTSGGVYEQYF.

This sequence joins TRBV19 and TRBJ1-1; 8 bases fit TRBD1. Germline V gene lookup returns CDR1 LNHDA and CDR2 SQIVND (reference sequence). The CDR3 contains 13 residues. V lost 7 bases, J lost 7 bases, and 8 bases stayed unmatched. The CDR3 DNA follows: TGTGCCAGTACACTCAGGGGGCTAGATGAAGCTTTCTTT. Residues: CASTLRGLDEAFF.

The chain links TRBV5-1 to TRBJ2-1, with 7 bases lining up with TRBD1. Unmatched junction bases numbered 8, after V lost 5 bases and J lost 0 bases. The length of the CDR3 is 16 residues. Germline V gene sequence: CDR1 SGHRS, CDR2 YFSETQ. This CDR3 is CASRPTQGSSYNEQFF. The CDR3 nucleotides read TGCGCCAGCAGACCAACACAGGGGAGCTCCTACAATGAGCAGTTCTTC. Looking up the rest from reference TRBV5-1 and TRBJ2-1 gives the full variable domain: KAGVTQTPRYLIKTRGQQVTLSCSPISGHRSVSWYQQTPGQGLQFLFEYFSETQRNKGNFPGRFSGRQFSNSRSEMNVSTLELGDSALYLCASRPTQGSSYNEQFFGPGTRLTVL.